This TCR beta chain was documented in a study of T cells in Graves' hyperthyroidism and ophthalmopathy. The sample holds many counts of this clonotype. Uncontrolled infection, other autoimmune disease, pregnancy or lactation disqualified patients from enrolment. Based on clinical symptoms, serum thyroxine and TRAb, thyroid ultrasound and orbital computed tomography, diagnoses were reached. CDR3 length: 14 residues. With V trimmed by 6 bases and J by 6 bases, 7 bases remained unmatched. CDR1 SEHNR and CDR2 FQNEAQ come from the germline V gene (reference sequence). Researchers amplified the TCR beta CDR3 regions from RNA transcripts. Primed by the HTBI set, a first-round RT-PCR was run on the TCR CDR3. TCRdb ran MiXCR on the multiplex PCR reads and lists one entry per CDR3 protein. The table lists 360,000 or so distinct CDR3 sequences, roughly 20% of them singletons.

This sequence was found in a woman aged 40 to 55 with Graves' ophthalmopathy. The chain couples TRBV7-9 to TRBJ2-2; 7 nucleotides match TRBD2. Material: blood. The CDR3, as DNA: TGTGCCAGCAGAACTAGCGACGATTCCGGGGAGCTGTTTTTT. Its protein is CASRTSDDSGELFF.